This T cell receptor beta chain was observed in a study of beta chain features in type 1 diabetes. General observations from the study: TCRB repertoires of naive, central memory and Treg cells appeared more similar among patients than among healthy donors. VDJ junctions from patients with type 1 diabetes contained fewer insertions and more deletions. Among all four CD4+ subsets, Type 1 diabetes patients had TCRB CDR3s that were moderately but significantly shorter.

The authors reverse transcribed all of the isolated RNA, so sequencing captured expressed TCRB transcripts. Profiling relied on immunoSEQ multiplex PCR, and the TCRdb table lists in-frame clones only, not all of them. The profile shows 310,000 or so clones, around 9% of them singletons. Details on this clone: Its specificity is not known.

The CDR3 is 13 amino acids. CDR1 and CDR2 (germline): MNHNS, SASEGT. Losses at the gene ends were 10 bases for V and 3 bases for J; bases not matched to a gene: 7. Averaging roughly 110 mL, one heparinised blood draw was given by each donor. The sequenced sample consisted of central memory CD4+ T cells from blood. This clonotype was obtained from a young man with type 1 diabetes. The chain recombines TRBV6-1 with TRBJ1-1; TRBD1 matches 8 bases. The CDR3: CATRDRLHTEAFF. CDR3 bases: TGTGCCACCCGGGACAGGCTCCACACTGAAGCTTTCTTT.